Below are 5 T cell receptor beta chains sequenced from a single sample in a study of sequential checkpoint blockade in melanoma. The treatment denotes: randomized to nivolumab then ipilimumab (arm A) or the reverse (arm B). This table comes from immunoSEQ multiplex PCR, and its TCRdb copy is limited to in-frame clones, with some not included. The sample consists of 7,700 or so clones, less than 65% of them appearing once. This sample comprised CD8+ T cells sorted from blood (inferred from file names), obtained from a patient given nivolumab and ipilimumab in sequence. Receptors were obtained from a human donor with melanoma.

The V call is TRBV2, the J call TRBJ2-7, with 7 bases identical to TRBD1. J was trimmed by 5 bases and V by 1 base; bases with no gene match: 2. The CDR3 covers 13 residues. The germline V gene has CDR1 SNHLY and CDR2 FYNNEI. The CDR3 sequence: CASSEERGHEQYF. The CDR3 DNA is TGTGCCAGCAGTGAAGAGAGGGGGCACGAGCAGTACTTC.

Turning to this clone: One base separates it from a far larger clone, so it is likely a read error. CDR3: CASSPGSYSNPNYGYTF. The CDR3 nucleotides are TGTGCCAGCAGCCCGGGGTCTTACTCAAACCCTAACTATGGCTACACCTTC. V and J are TRBV7-2 and TRBJ1-2; D remains unclear. V was shortened by 5 bases and J by 0 bases, with 19 bases between the two germline ends. CDR3 size: 17 residues. CDR1 SGHTA and CDR2 FQGNSA come from the germline V gene.

This clone has a single count. V and J are TRBV4-1 and TRBJ1-5; D might be TRBD1 (5 bases). Germline V gives CDR1 MGHRA, CDR2 YSYEKL. The V end lost 1 base, the J end lost 0 bases, and 16 bases lay between the germline ends. CDR3 length equals 18 residues. The CDR3 region has the DNA TGCGCCAGCAGCCAAGTGGGAGGGGCCGCATATAGCAATCAGCCCCAGCATTTT. It specifies CASSQVGGAAYSNQPQHF.

V is TRBV6-1 and J is TRBJ2-7, with TRBD1 matching 7 bases. Germline trimming cut 6 bases from V and 4 bases from J; bases unmatched to any gene: 6. Germline CDR1 MNHNS, CDR2 SASEGT. There are 13 residues in the CDR3. CDR3 region: CASSDRASYEQYF. The CDR3 nucleotides are TGTGCCAGCAGCGACAGGGCCTCTTACGAGCAGTACTTC.

This clone was observed a few times. The CDR3 reads CASSDGLAGPYEQYF. Written as DNA, the CDR3 is TGTGCCAGCAGCGACGGACTAGCGGGGCCCTACGAGCAGTACTTC. This chain joins TRBV11-2 and TRBJ2-7; the match to TRBD2 covers 12 bases. This CDR3 is 15 amino acids long. The junction had 4 bases not matched to a gene; V was cut back by 5 bases and J by 2 bases. CDR1 and CDR2 (germline): SGHAT, FQNNGV.